Below, one T cell receptor (beta chain) is given with its context. The data originate from a study of shared clonotypes between healthy human individuals. Some clones are missing from TCRdb's copy, which holds only in-frame ones; the method was immunoSEQ multiplex PCR. The profile covers approximately 470,000 clones, with around 80% appearing a single time and more than 10% taken by the ten largest. The CDR3 is 15 amino acids. The V end was cut by 5 bases, the J end by 2 bases, with 16 bases between. Germline V gene lookup returns CDR1 SGHVS and CDR2 FQNEAQ. The sequence was collected from a woman between 40 and 55 years old in good health. Some clones in this sample may be carry-over from other donors' samples. The chain combines TRBV7-8 with TRBJ2-7; either TRBD1 or TRBD2 may supply D (5 bases each). Sequenced sample: PBMCs. DNA of the CDR3: TGTGCCAGCAGCCCCAAAACCGGGACGCCCTACGAGCAGTACTTC. Translated: CASSPKTGTPYEQYF.